Here is one TCR beta chain with its context. This record belongs to a study of control samples from healthy donors and cancer patients. Using immunoSEQ multiplex PCR, the repertoire was profiled, and TCRdb retains in-frame clones only, with some absent. Altogether fewer than 200,000 clones are present, about 95% being singletons, with the ten largest covering about 14%. CDR1 is SGHRS and CDR2 is YFSETQ in the germline V gene. This CDR3 has 14 amino acids. Trimming at V came to 4 bases and at J to 5 bases, leaving 6 bases not matched to a gene. What was sequenced was PBMCs. The chain carries TRBV5-1 and TRBJ2-5, with 9 nucleotides matching TRBD2. This TCR came from a man between 60 and 75 years old with colorectal cancer. The CDR3 here is CASSAGGGPETQYF. CDR3 nucleotides: TGCGCCAGCAGCGCGGGGGGGGGCCCCGAGACCCAGTACTTC.